The subject of this entry is one T cell receptor beta chain. Its matching antigen is unknown. This record belongs to a study of shared clonotypes between healthy human individuals. Study outcomes and limitations: Owing to a small donor count, the genetic and exposure-history diversity represented was limited.

Libraries were prepared by immunoSEQ multiplex PCR; TCRdb keeps only in-frame clonotypes and omits some of them. Altogether about 1.5 million clones are present, around 98% being singletons, with the ten largest covering around 0.45%. Looked up from germline, CDR1 is SGHRS and CDR2 is YFSETQ. The CDR3 is 13 residues long. The V and J ends lost 5 bases and 4 bases respectively, with 13 bases between them. The sequenced sample was naive CD4+ T cells sorted from blood. The subset here: CD45RA+ positively selected. The chain has TRBV5-1 and TRBJ2-7; D may be TRBD1 (5 bases). The origin of this receptor is a man aged 30 to 39 in good health. CDR3 in DNA: TGCGCCAGCAGTGGGGCCTTGGCTTACGAGCAGTACTTC. The encoded protein is CASSGALAYEQYF.